This TCR beta chain was observed in a study of T cell repertoires in cytomegalovirus infection. Study summary: Recently identified HLA-C-restricted CMV epitopes were among the peptides used. Public TCR beta signatures provided an indication of both CMV infection and a matching HLA type. Whole-study findings and limits: HLA-C-restricted CMV-specific TCR beta clonotypes prevailed in the ex vivo response. Cumulative frequency (of public TCR beta family members) identified carriers of CMV plus the relevant HLA.

Notes on this clonotype: The antigen remains undetermined.

TCRdb itself ran the reads through MiXCR, one entry per CDR3 protein. Of approximately 910,000 distinct CDR3 sequences listed, 25% to 40% are singletons. The CDR3 is made up of 16 amino acids. Per the germline V gene, CDR1 is SGHTA and CDR2 is FQGTGA. J lost 7 bases, V lost 5 bases, and 11 bases had no gene match. The receptor's source is a human donor in good health (CMV status not recorded). Some clones in this sample may be carry-over from other donors' samples. The specimen comprised cultured CD8+ T cells from PBMCs, sampled from culture after CMV antigen stimulation. The chain joins TRBV7-3 to TRBJ2-1; 10 bases line up with TRBD2. The CDR3 is CASSLGTSELVNEQFF. The CDR3 nucleotides read TGTGCCAGCAGCCTAGGGACTAGCGAGTTGGTGAATGAGCAGTTCTTC. The full variable domain, with the rest looked up from reference TRBV7-3 and TRBJ2-1, is GAGVSQTPSNKVTEKGKYVELRCDPISGHTALYWYRQSLGQGPEFLIYFQGTGAADDSGLPNDRFFAVRPEGSVSTLKIQRTERGDSAVYLCASSLGTSELVNEQFFGPGTRLTVL.